This T cell receptor beta chain is drawn from a study of coeliac disease. Study-level background: Each coeliac patient was active, refractory type I, or diet-controlled.

Sample share makes this clone medium-sized. Its antigen is not identified. V lost 6 bases to trimming and J lost 5 bases; unmatched junction nucleotides: 18. Germline CDR1 is SQVTM and CDR2 is ANQGSEA. The CDR3 has 16 residues. Method: immunoSEQ multiplex PCR; TCRdb's copy keeps in-frame clones and lacks some. Of thousands of clones listed, approximately 58% are singletons. Findings and limits, study-wide: In active celiac disease, intraepithelial and lamina propria TRB and TRG repertoires were less clonal than controls. Few TRB amino acid sequences were shared between samples; most were unique. The authors judged this method unsuitable for unbiased gliadin-specific T cell detection.

This TCR was sampled from a man aged 55 to 70 with celiac disease on a gluten-free diet. What was sequenced was intraepithelial lymphocytes from the gut. The V gene is TRBV29-1, the J gene TRBJ2-5; the match to TRBD1 covers 7 bases. The CDR3 DNA is TGCAGCGTCCAAGGTGGGGCAGGGGGATTTTGGGAGACCCAGTACTTC. Amino acids: CSVQGGAGGFWETQYF.